Below, 16 T cell receptor beta chains from the same sample are listed, as sequenced in a study of blood T cell repertoires in COVID-19 (dated by TCRdb to 2020 to 2022). Library generation was performed with the immunoSEQ multiplex PCR assay. The table comes from immuneACCESS by way of TCRdb, which keeps in-frame sequences with V and J called. Part of the clones is missing from these tables; in studies checked, under half for an unresolved V gene and the rest for unknown reasons. The sample table holds under 35,000 clones, of which approximately 80% were seen once. The biggest ten clones account for about 67% of the sample. The sample consisted of peripheral blood. The receptors come from a man aged 70-80 years with acute or convalescent COVID-19.

The rearrangement uses TRBV14 and TRBJ2-6, with D perhaps TRBD1 (5 bases). The CDR3 covers 15 residues. Germline CDR1 reads SGHDN; CDR2 reads FVKESK. V lost 5 bases and J lost 1, with 9 bases in between. Written as DNA, the CDR3 is TGTGCCAGCAGCAAGGGGCTATCTGGGGCCAACGTCCTGACTTTC. This encodes CASSKGLSGANVLTF.

V gene TRBV4-2 combines with J gene TRBJ2-1, with 7 positions matching TRBD2. The CDR3 has 15 residues. CDR1 LGHNA and CDR2 YNFKEQ come from the germline V gene. V shed 2 bases and J 4 bases; nucleotides not matched to a gene: 5. The CDR3 DNA reads as TGTGCCAGCAGCCAAATGGCTAGCGGTTACAATGAGCAGTTCTTC. It encodes CASSQMASGYNEQFF.

The chain has TRBV11-2 and TRBJ1-2; weak D call: TRBD1 (5 bases). CDR3 size: 12 residues. CDR1 is SGHAT, CDR2 FQNNGV, per germline. Deletions cut 5 bases from V and 8 bases from J, with 12 bases between. The CDR3 loop is CASSPRSGGYTF. CDR3 nucleotides: TGTGCCAGCAGCCCCCGATCAGGGGGCTACACCTTC.

The chain is built from TRBV29-1 and TRBJ2-5; a weak D match, TRBD2 (5 bases). V shed 4 bases and J shed 5 bases, with 8 bases lying between them. The CDR3 runs to 11 residues. Germline CDR1 reads SQVTM; CDR2 reads ANQGSEA. DNA of the CDR3: TGCAGCGTTGGAACGGGGGAGACCCAGTACTTC. This sequence encodes CSVGTGETQYF.

The genes are TRBV19 and TRBJ1-5, with 8 bases aligning to TRBD1. CDR3 length: 15 residues. The V gene end was trimmed by 3 bases and the J gene end by 7 bases; junction bases not matched to a gene: 8. The germline V gene encodes CDR1 LNHDA and CDR2 SQIVND (reference sequence). The CDR3 region has the DNA TGTGCCAGTAGTATCGGACAGGGCGGGCGACAGCCCCAGCATTTT. As protein: CASSIGQGGRQPQHF.

This rearrangement joins TRBV19 to TRBJ2-2; 7 bases are a match to TRBD2. This CDR3 comprises 16 residues. Trimming cost V 7 bases and J 0 bases; bases outside gene matches: 8. Germline-derived CDR1 and CDR2 are LNHDA and SQIVND (reference sequence). The CDR3 DNA reads as TGTGCCAGTAAAAGGGGTAGCGGGCCGAACACCGGGGAGCTGTTTTTT. As protein: CASKRGSGPNTGELFF.

The rearrangement links TRBV7-9 to TRBJ1-5, with 7 bases that match TRBD1. With V trimmed by 6 bases and J by 5 bases, 10 bases remained unmatched. The CDR3 runs to 15 residues. The germline gives CDR1 SEHNR, CDR2 FQNEAQ (reference sequence). CDR3 sequence: CASRETGEVDQPQHF. CDR3 bases: TGTGCCAGCAGGGAAACAGGGGAGGTGGATCAGCCCCAGCATTTT.

V is TRBV19 and J is TRBJ1-5; D unclear. From germline, CDR1 is LNHDA and CDR2 SQIVND (reference sequence). CDR3 length: 15 residues. V was trimmed by 6 bases and J by 5 bases, leaving 17 bases between them. The CDR3 spells CASSAGVSRDQPQHF. For the CDR3, the DNA is TGTGCCAGTAGCGCCGGGGTCAGTAGGGATCAGCCCCAGCATTTT.

The V gene is TRBV15, the J gene TRBJ2-5, with 15 nucleotides matching TRBD2. Germline V gene lookup returns CDR1 LNHNV and CDR2 YYDKDF (reference sequence). The CDR3 has 16 residues. The junction had 3 bases not matched to a gene; V was cut back by 3 bases and J by 4 bases. The CDR3 reads CATSRGTSGRSETQYF. The CDR3 coding sequence is TGTGCCACCAGCAGGGGGACTAGCGGGAGGTCAGAGACCCAGTACTTC.

The V and J genes are TRBV11-2 and TRBJ2-2, with D maybe TRBD2 (6 bases). The germline gives CDR1 SGHAT, CDR2 FQNNGV. V gave up 1 base and J gave up 3 bases, with 9 bases separating them. The CDR3 loop spans 15 amino acids. As DNA, the CDR3 is TGTGCCAGCAGCTTAGTGGGAGGAGACACCGGGGAGCTGTTTTTT. Translated, it gives CASSLVGGDTGELFF.

This chain joins TRBV19 and TRBJ2-5; TRBD2 aligns across 12 bases. Germline lookup yields CDR1 LNHDA and CDR2 SQIVND (reference sequence). J gave up 4 bases and V 1 base, and 10 bases lay outside the gene matches. This CDR3 comprises 18 residues. CDR3 region: CASSIVRTSGVLRETQYF. DNA of the CDR3: TGTGCCAGTAGTATAGTCCGGACTAGCGGGGTTCTCCGAGAGACCCAGTACTTC. The variable domain in full, with the rest retrieved from reference TRBV19 and TRBJ2-5, is DGGITQSPKYLFRKEGQNVTLSCEQNLNHDAMYWYRQDPGQGLRLIYYSQIVNDFQKGDIAEGYSVSREKKESFPLTVTSAQKNPTAFYLCASSIVRTSGVLRETQYFGPGTRLLVL.

The genes are TRBV6-5 and TRBJ2-7; a possible D gene is TRBD2 (6 bases). Germline values: CDR1 MNHEY, CDR2 SVGAGI. This CDR3 comprises 11 residues. V lost 6 bases and J lost 5, with 8 bases in between. The CDR3 nucleotides are TGTGCCAGCAGCCGGGAGAACGAGCAGTACTTC. Protein sequence: CASSRENEQYF.

This chain links TRBV4-2 with TRBJ1-2; D is perhaps TRBD1 (6 bases). Germline values: CDR1 LGHNA, CDR2 YNFKEQ. The V and J ends lost 0 bases and 5 bases respectively, with 10 bases between them. This CDR3 region has 14 residues. CDR3 sequence (DNA): TGTGCCAGCAGCCAAGATGAGGGGGTTTATGGCTACACCTTC. Translating gives CASSQDEGVYGYTF.

The V and J genes are TRBV28 and TRBJ1-4; maybe TRBD1 (6 bases). The CDR3 loop spans 14 amino acids. The germline V gene has CDR1 MDHEN and CDR2 SYDVKM. V was pared by 2 bases and J by 5 bases, with 9 bases between. The CDR3 sequence is CASSLKQGNEKLFF. CDR3 bases: TGTGCCAGCAGTTTAAAACAGGGCAATGAAAAACTGTTTTTT.

The rearrangement joins TRBV11-3 to TRBJ2-1, with 9 bases that match TRBD2. This CDR3 is built from 13 residues. The germline CDR1 and CDR2 sequences are SGHNT and YENEEA. Trimming at V came to 0 bases and at J to 14 bases, leaving 5 bases not matched to a gene. In nucleotides, the CDR3 is TGTGCCAGCAGCTTAGATTTAAGCGGGAGGAAGTTCTTC. It yields the protein CASSLDLSGRKFF. The variable domain in full, completed from reference TRBV11-3 and TRBJ2-1, reads EAGVVQSPRYKIIEKKQPVAFWCNPISGHNTLYWYLQNLGQGPELLIRYENEEAVDDSQLPKDRFSAERLKGVDSTLKIQPAELGDSAVYLCASSLDLSGRKFFGPGTRLTVL.

This chain connects TRBV2 to TRBJ2-1, with 9 bases lining up with TRBD2. The junction had 6 bases not matched to a gene; V was cut back by 3 bases and J by 6 bases. CDR1 and CDR2 from the germline V gene are SNHLY and FYNNEI. This CDR3 has 15 amino acids. CDR3: CASSDRTSGRNEQFF. In DNA form, the CDR3 reads TGTGCCAGCAGTGACAGAACTAGCGGGCGCAATGAGCAGTTCTTC.